This TCR beta chain emerged from a study of T cell responses to AZD1222 COVID-19 vaccine. Worth noting for this clone: The target antigen is unknown.

Study-wide results and caveats: Unmutated variant regions are reportedly the target of nearly half of TCRs that are spike-specific. Increases in Spike-specific TCR breadth and depth were seen after two AZD1222 doses. Among those given AZD1222, only 6 or 7 were seropositive at baseline. Every sample of the repertoires postdated the peak T cell response.

The germline gives CDR1 SGHTA, CDR2 FQGTGA. The CDR3 runs 12 residues. Deletions cut 5 bases from V and 0 bases from J, with 3 bases between. Data came from immunoSEQ multiplex PCR; TCRdb stores just in-frame clones and leaves some out. Of about 180,000 clones listed, 88% are singletons. Material: peripheral blood, obtained 28 days after the second AZD1222 dose. The sequence derives from an adult who received the AZD1222 COVID-19 vaccine. The genes are TRBV7-3 and TRBJ2-3; no reliable D call. CDR3 sequence: CASSDSTDTQYF. The CDR3 nucleotides are TGTGCCAGCAGCGACAGCACAGATACGCAGTATTTT.